The following is a TCR beta chain sequence with its context. The target antigen is unknown. CDR1 is LNHDA, CDR2 SQIVND, per germline (reference sequence). The ends lost 9 bases at V and 5 bases at J; junction bases unmatched: 7. The CDR3 runs to 13 residues. The data stem from a study of cytomegalovirus exposure and HLA in healthy donors. Turning to the study itself: Early released data had around 88 million unique TCRs, all coming from HLA-typed donors. Points from the study as a whole: Most TCR sequences were rare, but some public TCRs occurred in many donors. Donors were assumed by presence/absence analyses to have roughly uniform sequencing depth.

Nominally healthy donors provided the samples, though records likely missed some immune exposures. Use of 60 Vbeta and 13 Jbeta primers characterized the PCR. Profiling relied on immunoSEQ multiplex PCR, and the TCRdb table lists in-frame clones only, not all of them. The repertoire has about 230,000 clones, around 85% of them found once; the top ten carry 1.3%. The receptor was isolated from a human donor in good health. The chain carries TRBV19 and TRBJ1-2; 9 positions agree with TRBD1. Sequenced sample: PBMCs. The CDR3 region is CASKQGANYGYTF. Here the CDR3 DNA reads TGTGCCAGCAAACAGGGGGCCAATTATGGCTACACCTTC.